Shown below are 15 T cell receptor beta chains from a single sample sequenced in a study of monozygotic twins with inflammatory bowel disease. Using the 5' RACE reads, TCRdb records one entry per CDR3 protein without DNA. This sample lists hundreds of thousands of distinct CDR3 sequences; its ten largest clones have 5.6%. Sequencing was carried out using blood. These receptors all stem from a human donor with ulcerative colitis or Crohn's disease, or a healthy co-twin of an affected twin (not recorded which).

J is TRBJ2-3 and V is TRBV9. Looked up from germline, CDR1 is SGDLS and CDR2 is YYNGEE. The CDR3 has 14 amino acids. The CDR3 spells CASSVASSSDTQYF.

The chain combines TRBV7-9 with TRBJ1-2; TCRdb proposes TRBD1, but this gene call is untestable without DNA. The CDR3 covers 15 residues. CDR1 is SEHNR, CDR2 FQNEAQ, per germline (reference sequence). This chain's CDR3 is CASSLAGQGVGGYTF.

This rearrangement joins TRBV20-1 to TRBJ2-3; TCRdb indicates TRBD2, and absent DNA this call remains unverified. This CDR3 spans 16 amino acids. CDR1 is DFQATT and CDR2 is SNEGSKA in the germline V gene (reference sequence). The CDR3 reads CRSTHVAGGPPDTQYF.

This chain connects TRBV24-1 to TRBJ2-3. The germline CDR1 and CDR2 sequences are KGHDR and SFDVKD. CDR3 length: 16 residues. CDR3 residues: CATSDRRPGSTDTQYF.

The rearrangement links TRBV5-6 to TRBJ1-5; with no DNA, the TCRdb D assignment of TRBD1 cannot be verified. This CDR3 has 13 residues. CDR1 and CDR2 (germline): SGHDT, YYEEEE. CDR3 protein: CASSWGAGQPQHF.

This chain joins TRBV12-3 or TRBV12-4 and TRBJ1-1; TCRdb outputs TRBD1, but without DNA this stays unchecked. There are 15 residues in the CDR3. CDR3 sequence reads: CASSFTRGRITEAFF.

V and J are TRBV20-1 and TRBJ1-4; the TCRdb D gene call, TRBD1, has no DNA to confirm it. This CDR3 spans 14 amino acids. Germline V gives CDR1 DFQATT, CDR2 SNEGSKA (reference sequence). This CDR3 is CSARSGASNEKLFF.

The gene calls are TRBV4-3 and TRBJ2-5; TCRdb lists TRBD1, though no DNA is available to test this call. The CDR3 length is 18 residues. CDR1 and CDR2 (germline): LGHNA, YSLEER. The CDR3 sequence: CASSQGREGTVAEETQYF.

This chain links TRBV11-2 with TRBJ1-1. CDR3 length: 12 residues. Germline lookup yields CDR1 SGHAT and CDR2 FQNNGV. CDR3 sequence reads: CASSSGMNEAFF.

The V and J genes are TRBV29-1 and TRBJ2-7; TCRdb's D gene call, TRBD2, goes unchecked for lack of DNA. CDR3 length: 15 residues. CDR1 and CDR2 (germline): SQVTM, ANQGSEA. This chain's CDR3 is CSARERGNLIGEQYF.

The chain uses TRBV5-1 and TRBJ1-2; TCRdb's D call of TRBD1 is untestable without DNA. Per germline, CDR1 SGHRS and CDR2 YFSETQ. CDR3 length: 14 amino acids. The CDR3 sequence is CASSLAGENYGYTF.

This chain links TRBV20-1 with TRBJ1-5; without DNA, the TCRdb call of TRBD1 cannot be checked. This CDR3 region has 12 residues. Germline V gene lookup returns CDR1 DFQATT and CDR2 SNEGSKA (reference sequence). This CDR3 reads CSASTGFQPQHF.

This chain uses TRBV10-2 with TRBJ2-7. This CDR3 has 11 residues. CDR1 is WSHSY, CDR2 SAAADI, per germline. The CDR3 is CASTRVHEQYF.

The chain carries TRBV11-2 and TRBJ2-3; TCRdb's D call of TRBD2 is untestable without DNA. CDR1 and CDR2 (germline): SGHAT, FQNNGV. This CDR3 region has 18 residues. CDR3 residues: CASSSPWRESLSTDTQYF.

This rearrangement joins TRBV20-1 to TRBJ1-1; TCRdb calls TRBD1, which cannot be checked without DNA. In germline, CDR1 is DFQATT, CDR2 SNEGSKA (reference sequence). The CDR3 runs to 13 residues. The CDR3 protein is CSATGTVNTEAFF.